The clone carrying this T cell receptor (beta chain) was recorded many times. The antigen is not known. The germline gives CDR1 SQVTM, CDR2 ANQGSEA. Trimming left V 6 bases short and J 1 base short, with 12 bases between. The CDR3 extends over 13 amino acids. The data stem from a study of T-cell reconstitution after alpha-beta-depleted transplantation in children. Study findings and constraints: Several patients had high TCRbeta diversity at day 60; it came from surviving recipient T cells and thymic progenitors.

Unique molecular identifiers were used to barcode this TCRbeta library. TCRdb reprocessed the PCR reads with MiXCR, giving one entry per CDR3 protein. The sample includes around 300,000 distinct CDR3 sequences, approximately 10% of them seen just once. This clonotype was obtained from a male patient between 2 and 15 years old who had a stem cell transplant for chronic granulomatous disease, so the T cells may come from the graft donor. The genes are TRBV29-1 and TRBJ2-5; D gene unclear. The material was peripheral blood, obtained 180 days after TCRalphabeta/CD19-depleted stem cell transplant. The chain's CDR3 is CSVVQAIQETQYF. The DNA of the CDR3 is TGCAGCGTCGTCCAGGCTATCCAAGAGACCCAGTACTTC.